A single sample is the source of the 17 T cell receptor beta chains below, sequenced in a study of response to subunit inactivated influenza vaccine. TCRdb reprocessed the RT-PCR reads via MiXCR and lists one record per CDR3 protein. The sample records about 800,000 distinct CDR3 sequences, 20% to 25% being singletons. This sample comprised PBMCs from blood, obtained about 5 days after vaccination. The receptors come from a man aged 45-60 years who received an inactivated influenza vaccine.

This clonotype turned up a few times. The chain couples TRBV7-9 to TRBJ2-5; D remains unclear. CDR3 size: 15 residues. Trimming pared 3 bases from V and 1 base from J, leaving 12 bases between. The germline gives CDR1 SEHNR, CDR2 FQNEAQ (reference sequence). This CDR3 reads CASSLRQKLQETQYF. DNA of the CDR3: TGTGCCAGCAGCTTGCGGCAGAAACTCCAAGAGACCCAGTACTTC.

This chain's CDR3 is CAWATGVDQPQHF. In DNA, the CDR3 is TGTGCCTGGGCGACAGGGGTAGATCAGCCCCAGCATTTT. This chain links TRBV30 with TRBJ1-5, with TRBD1 matching 8 bases. Germline CDR1 and CDR2: GTSNPN and SVGIG (reference sequence). V was clipped by 5 bases and J by 5 bases; unmatched bases: 5. CDR3 size: 13 residues.

This clonotype was seen a handful of times. CDR3 DNA: TGCGCCAGCAGCCAAGATCGAAGCGGGGGAGATACGCAGTATTTT. Translated, it gives CASSQDRSGGDTQYF. This chain joins TRBV4-1 and TRBJ2-3, with 8 bases aligning to TRBD2. Germline CDR1 reads MGHRA; CDR2 reads YSYEKL. CDR3 length: 15 amino acids. After removal of 0 bases from V and 5 bases from J, the junction contained 4 bases not matched to a gene.

V usage is TRBV4-2 and J usage is TRBJ2-1; 7 bases agree with TRBD1. Germline-derived CDR1 and CDR2 are LGHNA and YNFKEQ. The CDR3 is 16 residues long. The J segment lost 5 bases and the V segment lost 4 bases, leaving 11 bases of the junction unmatched. The CDR3 DNA reads as TGTGCCAGCAGCCCTGGTGCCGGGACAGCAAACAATGAGCAGTTCTTC. Encoded protein: CASSPGAGTANNEQFF.

The V and J genes are TRBV9 and TRBJ2-1; the D gene is possibly TRBD2 (6 bases). In germline, CDR1 is SGDLS, CDR2 YYNGEE. V lost 0 bases and J lost 5, with 12 bases in between. This CDR3 spans 15 amino acids. The CDR3 region is CASSVVGLHNNEQFF. Here the CDR3 DNA reads TGTGCCAGCAGCGTAGTGGGACTCCATAACAATGAGCAGTTCTTC.

V gene TRBV20-1 combines with J gene TRBJ2-1; 7 positions match TRBD2. CDR3 length equals 15 residues. The trim removed 6 bases at V and 2 bases at J, leaving 10 bases unmatched. CDR1 and CDR2 from the germline V gene are DFQATT and SNEGSKA (reference sequence). The CDR3 reads CSAIRLALAYNEQFF. DNA for the CDR3: TGCAGTGCAATAAGACTAGCCCTAGCCTACAATGAGCAGTTCTTC.

This chain uses TRBV9 with TRBJ2-1; tentative D call: TRBD2 (6 bases). Germline V CDR1 and CDR2: SGDLS, YYNGEE. V shed 3 bases and J shed 6 bases, with 16 bases lying between them. This CDR3 is built from 15 residues. The CDR3, as DNA: TGTGCCAGCAGCGATGGAGGAGGGCCCCTCAATGAGCAGTTCTTC. This encodes CASSDGGGPLNEQFF.

Only a few counts were recorded for this clonotype. The chain joins TRBV12-3 or TRBV12-4 to TRBJ2-5, with 7 nucleotides matching TRBD2. The CDR3 is made up of 16 amino acids. The junction had 5 bases not matched to a gene; V was cut back by 0 bases and J by 1 base. CDR3 DNA sequence: TGTGCCAGCAGTTTAGCGGGACTACCACGCCAAGAGACCCAGTACTTC. Translation: CASSLAGLPRQETQYF.

This chain connects TRBV12-3 or TRBV12-4 to TRBJ2-7; possible D gene TRBD2, 7 bases. The germline V and J ends were trimmed by 4 bases and 5 bases, with 12 bases remaining between them. This CDR3 region has 13 residues. CDR3 sequence (DNA): TGTGCCAGCAGTTACGGGGGGCGAGACGAGCAGTACTTC. It encodes CASSYGGRDEQYF.

The chain carries TRBV15 and TRBJ2-3; D ambiguous. Germline lookup yields CDR1 LNHNV and CDR2 YYDKDF (reference sequence). The CDR3 is 14 amino acids. Trimming took off 8 bases at V and 6 bases at J, with 18 bases between the two ends. In DNA, the CDR3 is TGTGCCACCTCGGACCCAACACGAGAGGATACGCAGTATTTT. This sequence encodes CATSDPTREDTQYF.

The sample holds a few counts of this clonotype. The chain is built from TRBV5-1 and TRBJ2-3; 10 positions agree with TRBD2. The germline CDR1 and CDR2 sequences are SGHRS and YFSETQ. The CDR3 sequence is 18 residues long. J gave up 1 base and V 3 bases, and 11 bases lay outside the gene matches. The CDR3 sequence is CASSSANSGTSGTDTQYF. Here the CDR3 DNA reads TGCGCCAGCAGCTCCGCCAACTCCGGGACTAGCGGCACAGATACGCAGTATTTT.

The genes are TRBV12-3 or TRBV12-4 and TRBJ2-1; 7 nucleotides align to TRBD2. The CDR3 runs 15 residues. V lost 1 base to trimming and J lost 9 bases; unmatched junction nucleotides: 9. The CDR3 protein is CASSLGGGTGGEQFF. CDR3 nucleotides: TGTGCCAGCAGTTTAGGGGGGGGAACGGGAGGTGAGCAGTTCTTC.

This clonotype has more than one count but fewer than ten. This sequence joins TRBV21-1 and TRBJ2-5; TRBD1, as called in the table, went unchecked against the DNA. TRBV21-1 is recorded as a pseudogene. The CDR3 spans 14 residues. The CDR3 here is CASSRNRDRGTQYF. In DNA, the CDR3 is TGTGCCAGCAGCAGGAACAGGGACCGCGGGACCCAGTACTTC.

This clonotype was seen a few times. The V and J genes are TRBV12-3 or TRBV12-4 and TRBJ1-1, with a tentative D call TRBD1 (5 bases). CDR3 size: 15 residues. The ends were cut back, 0 bases at V and 6 bases at J, with 14 bases in the middle. The CDR3: CASSLAGRHLPEAFF. The CDR3 bases are TGTGCCAGCAGTTTAGCGGGACGACACCTACCTGAAGCTTTCTTT.

This chain connects TRBV18 to TRBJ2-1, with 8 bases identical to TRBD2. J was trimmed by 5 bases and V by 2 bases; bases with no gene match: 17. Germline V gene sequence: CDR1 KGHSH, CDR2 LQKENI. The CDR3 sequence is 19 residues long. CDR3 DNA sequence: TGTGCCAGCTCACCATTAAAGGCTACCGGGGGGGCCTTAAACAATGAGCAGTTCTTC. Amino acid sequence: CASSPLKATGGALNNEQFF.

The chain is built from TRBV5-4 and TRBJ2-7, with a weak D call TRBD1 (5 bases). This CDR3 region has 15 residues. From germline, CDR1 is SGHNT and CDR2 YYREEE (reference sequence). V was shortened by 4 bases and J by 3 bases, with 17 bases between the two germline ends. As DNA, the CDR3 is TGTGCCAGCAGCCTGGCGGCAGGGCTTGTCTACGAGCAGTACTTC. Translating gives CASSLAAGLVYEQYF.

J is TRBJ2-1 and V is TRBV20-1, with 13 bases that match TRBD2. CDR3 length: 16 amino acids. Unmatched junction bases numbered 13, after V lost 6 bases and J lost 8 bases. CDR1 is DFQATT, CDR2 SNEGSKA, per germline (reference sequence). This CDR3 is CSANGLAGDGFDEQFF. CDR3 bases: TGCAGTGCCAATGGACTAGCGGGAGACGGTTTCGATGAGCAGTTCTTC.